These 13 T cell receptor beta chains share one sample of origin, sequenced in a study of cytomegalovirus exposure and HLA in healthy donors. Produced via immunoSEQ multiplex PCR; TCRdb's table is partial and in-frame only. The profile covers 100,000 to 150,000 clones, with approximately 94% appearing a single time and 1% to 1.5% taken by the ten largest. Sequenced material: PBMCs. The receptors originated from a woman younger than 35 in good health and CMV-seronegative.

The gene calls are TRBV7-9 and TRBJ1-2; maybe TRBD1 (5 bases). The CDR3 totals 16 residues. CDR1 and CDR2 from the germline V gene are SEHNR and FQNEAQ (reference sequence). V lost 5 bases and J 0 bases, leaving 16 bases between the germline ends. The CDR3 is CASSQTAGGSNYGYTF. The CDR3 nucleotides are TGTGCCAGCAGCCAAACGGCCGGGGGTTCTAACTATGGCTACACCTTC.

This clone was detected once. The chain links TRBV5-1 to TRBJ2-7, with 7 bases identical to TRBD1. Trimming removed 4 bases from V and 4 bases from J; junction bases left unmatched: 8. Germline CDR1 SGHRS, CDR2 YFSETQ. This CDR3 comprises 14 residues. The chain's CDR3 is CASSPGTGEYEQYF. As DNA, the CDR3 is TGCGCCAGCAGCCCCGGAACAGGGGAGTACGAGCAGTACTTC. Complete variable domain (other parts from reference TRBV5-1 and TRBJ2-7): KAGVTQTPRYLIKTRGQQVTLSCSPISGHRSVSWYQQTPGQGLQFLFEYFSETQRNKGNFPGRFSGRQFSNSRSEMNVSTLELGDSALYLCASSPGTGEYEQYFGPGTRLTVT.

This clone has just one count. This chain connects TRBV5-1 to TRBJ2-7; D is possibly TRBD1 (5 bases). Trimming took 0 bases from V and 7 from J, leaving 14 bases between them. The CDR3 totals 14 residues. Per the germline V gene, CDR1 is SGHRS and CDR2 is YFSETQ. The CDR3 loop is CASSLGSRQGEQYF. The CDR3 nucleotides read TGCGCCAGCAGCTTGGGGTCTCGGCAGGGTGAGCAGTACTTC.

J is TRBJ1-3 and V is TRBV5-4, with D unresolved. The germline CDR1 and CDR2 sequences are SGHNT and YYREEE (reference sequence). Trimming removed 2 bases at V and 0 bases at J, with 9 bases between. The CDR3 runs 15 residues. The chain's CDR3 is CASSFIGDSGNTIYF. The CDR3 nucleotides are TGTGCCAGCAGCTTTATTGGAGACTCTGGAAACACCATATATTTT.

The chain uses TRBV7-9 and TRBJ2-7; 9 bases are shared with TRBD1. The CDR3 has 15 amino acids. Looked up from germline, CDR1 is SEHNR and CDR2 is FQNEAQ (reference sequence). V gave up 0 bases and J gave up 5 bases; unmatched junction bases: 5. The CDR3 region has the DNA TGTGCCAGCAGCTTAGCCACTTGGACAGGGGACGAGCAGTACTTC. This codes for CASSLATWTGDEQYF.

This clone was detected once. The chain recombines TRBV9 with TRBJ2-2; 7 bases line up with TRBD2. The CDR3 runs to 16 residues. The ends lost 5 bases at V and 1 base at J; junction bases unmatched: 8. In germline, CDR1 is SGDLS, CDR2 YYNGEE. CDR3: CASRAPGGMNTGELFF. The CDR3 nucleotides are TGTGCCAGCAGAGCTCCCGGGGGGATGAACACCGGGGAGCTGTTTTTT.

This clone was seen just once. This CDR3 reads CASSRASGSYNEQFF. The CDR3 nucleotides read TGTGCCAGCAGCCGTGCTAGCGGTTCCTACAATGAGCAGTTCTTC. The chain uses TRBV5-4 and TRBJ2-1; 7 bases align to TRBD2. V was pared by 4 bases and J by 1 base, with 5 bases of the junction left unmatched. Germline assignment: CDR1 SGHNT and CDR2 YYREEE (reference sequence). CDR3 size: 15 residues.

This sequence joins TRBV28 and TRBJ1-5; D unclear. The CDR3 length is 12 residues. V lost 9 bases to trimming and J lost 0 bases, with 6 bases between them. The germline CDR1 and CDR2 sequences are MDHEN and SYDVKM. CDR3 bases: TGTGCCAGTTTATCTAGCAATCAGCCCCAGCATTTT. This gives the protein CASLSSNQPQHF.

The V and J genes are TRBV27 and TRBJ1-2; tentatively, D is TRBD1 (6 bases). V lost 3 bases and J lost 8, with 13 bases in between. CDR1 is MNHEY and CDR2 is SMNVEV in the germline V gene (reference sequence). The length of the CDR3 is 13 residues. The CDR3 region is CASSFSGAGGYTF. DNA of the CDR3: TGTGCCAGCAGTTTTTCAGGGGCTGGGGGCTACACCTTC.

The J gene is TRBJ2-1, the V gene TRBV4-2; 8 bases are a match to TRBD2. The CDR3 is 16 amino acids. Germline assignment: CDR1 LGHNA and CDR2 YNFKEQ. Trimming took 4 bases from V and 2 from J; bases not matched to a gene: 7. Written as DNA, the CDR3 is TGTGCCAGCAGCCGTACGGAGCGGGGGCCCTACAATGAGCAGTTCTTC. Translation: CASSRTERGPYNEQFF.

The chain couples TRBV5-1 to TRBJ2-2; TRBD2 aligns across 8 bases. The CDR3 is made up of 15 amino acids. Looked up from germline, CDR1 is SGHRS and CDR2 is YFSETQ. V shed 4 bases and J 4 bases; nucleotides not matched to a gene: 6. Here the CDR3 DNA reads TGCGCCAGCAGCCTCTCGGCGGGGGGCACCGGGGAGCTGTTTTTT. It translates to CASSLSAGGTGELFF. Using reference TRBV5-1 and TRBJ2-2 for the parts outside the CDR3, the full variable domain is KAGVTQTPRYLIKTRGQQVTLSCSPISGHRSVSWYQQTPGQGLQFLFEYFSETQRNKGNFPGRFSGRQFSNSRSEMNVSTLELGDSALYLCASSLSAGGTGELFFGEGSRLTVL.

J is TRBJ1-4 and V is TRBV6-5; 7 bases match TRBD1. This CDR3 spans 14 amino acids. The germline V gene has CDR1 MNHEY and CDR2 SVGAGI. V dropped 6 bases and J dropped 6; count of bases not matched to a gene: 7. The CDR3 reads CASSPDQGDEKLFF. The CDR3 bases are TGTGCCAGCAGCCCGGACCAGGGGGATGAAAAACTGTTTTTT.

V is TRBV27 and J is TRBJ1-1, with D possibly TRBD1 on 6 matching bases. Trimming removed 6 bases from V and 7 bases from J, with 12 bases in between. The CDR3 totals 12 residues. Germline V gene data show CDR1 as MNHEY and CDR2 as SMNVEV (reference sequence). The CDR3 nucleotides are TGTGCCAGCAGAACAGGGACCCATGAAGCTTTCTTT. This translates into CASRTGTHEAFF.